The clone carrying this TCR beta chain was counted ten times or more. TCRdb itself ran the 5' RACE reads through MiXCR, one entry per CDR3 protein. The table includes 25,000 to 35,000 distinct CDR3 sequences, around 5.8% detected once. The data stem from a study of early T cells in non-severe SARS-CoV-2 infection. Germline V gives CDR1 MNHNY, CDR2 SVGAGI (reference sequence). The CDR3 has 16 residues. Unmatched junction bases numbered 9, after V lost 5 bases and J lost 0 bases. Sequenced here: whole blood, sampled at baseline. The clonotype originates from an adult who was a healthcare worker with PCR-confirmed SARS-CoV-2 infection or an uninfected control (not recorded which). The chain uses TRBV6-6 and TRBJ2-7, with 8 positions matching TRBD2. CDR3 DNA sequence: TGTGCCAGCAGTGGGGCCCATAGCGGGGCCTCCTACGAGCAGTACTTC. Protein: CASSGAHSGASYEQYF.